The 20 T cell receptor beta chains in this list originate from one sample, sequenced in a study of T-cell reconstitution after alpha-beta-depleted transplantation in children. TCRbeta library construction was performed incorporating unique molecular identifiers. TCRdb re-called the PCR reads through MiXCR, storing one row per CDR3 protein. This table holds roughly 420,000 distinct CDR3 sequences, around 15% found once. Specimen: PBMCs, mostly from graft donor cells, collected 360 days after TCRalphabeta/CD19-depleted stem cell transplant. The receptor set was obtained from a boy under two years old who had a stem cell transplant for Wiskott-Aldrich syndrome, so the T cells may come from the graft donor.

This clonotype was observed a handful of times. The chain employs TRBV5-1 and TRBJ2-5, with a tentative D call TRBD2 (5 bases). The V gene lost 6 bases and the J gene lost 5 bases, with 14 bases spanning the gap. Per the germline V gene, CDR1 is SGHRS and CDR2 is YFSETQ. The CDR3 has 13 amino acids. CDR3 DNA sequence: TGCGCCAGCACCTCGCTGAGGGAGGAGACCCAGTACTTC. It encodes CASTSLREETQYF.

This clonotype was seen a handful of times. The V call is TRBV7-9, the J call TRBJ2-1; D gene ambiguous. V dropped 2 bases and J dropped 9 bases, with 11 bases sitting between them. The V gene's germline CDR1 is SEHNR and CDR2 FQNEAQ (reference sequence). This CDR3 is 13 amino acids long. In DNA, the CDR3 is TGTGCCAGCAGCTTAAGAACAGAAAGTGAGCAGTTCTTC. This sequence encodes CASSLRTESEQFF.

The V and J genes are TRBV6-2 or TRBV6-3 and TRBJ2-7; D perhaps matches TRBD2 (5 bases). The ends were cut back, 3 bases at V and 6 bases at J, with 24 bases in the middle. From germline, CDR1 is MNHEY and CDR2 SVGEGT. This CDR3 comprises 17 residues. The CDR3 here is CASSYREWADRASEQYF. The DNA of the CDR3 is TGTGCCAGCAGTTATCGGGAATGGGCAGATAGGGCCTCCGAGCAGTACTTC.

This clonotype was counted only a few times. The J gene is TRBJ2-1, the V gene TRBV3-1; TRBD2 aligns across 10 bases. Trimming at V came to 2 bases and at J to 0 bases, leaving 10 bases not matched to a gene. The CDR3 is 19 residues long. Germline CDR1 LGHDT, CDR2 YNNKEL (reference sequence). CDR3 protein: CASSQRLAGASSSYNEQFF. DNA for the CDR3: TGTGCCAGCAGCCAAAGGCTAGCGGGGGCGTCGAGCTCCTACAATGAGCAGTTCTTC.

The rearrangement uses TRBV7-9 and TRBJ2-5; 10 nucleotides agree with TRBD2. The CDR3 covers 16 residues. J gave up 0 bases and V 4 bases, and 5 bases lay outside the gene matches. Germline V lookup: CDR1 SEHNR, CDR2 FQNEAQ (reference sequence). This chain's CDR3 is CASSYTSGVYQETQYF. The CDR3 DNA is TGTGCCAGCAGCTACACTAGCGGGGTGTACCAAGAGACCCAGTACTTC.

The chain recombines TRBV20-1 with TRBJ2-7, with 13 bases matching TRBD2. The junction had 15 bases not matched to a gene; V was cut back by 6 bases and J by 4 bases. Per the germline V gene, CDR1 is DFQATT and CDR2 is SNEGSKA (reference sequence). This CDR3 comprises 17 residues. DNA of the CDR3: TGCAGTGCCCGGGGGACTAGCGGGATGGGCATCGCATACGAGCAGTACTTC. Its protein product is CSARGTSGMGIAYEQYF.

This clonotype was seen a handful of times. The chain recombines TRBV12-3 or TRBV12-4 with TRBJ2-7; 10 positions agree with TRBD1. V lost 6 bases to trimming and J lost 4 bases; unmatched junction nucleotides: 9. CDR3 size: 15 residues. The CDR3 sequence is CASSRYDRGLYEQYF. CDR3 DNA sequence: TGTGCCAGCAGCAGATACGACAGGGGGCTATACGAGCAGTACTTC.

The gene calls are TRBV12-3 or TRBV12-4 and TRBJ1-5; 10 nucleotides align to TRBD1. The CDR3 covers 15 residues. V shed 4 bases, J shed 5 bases, and the junction held 5 bases outside the gene matches. As DNA, the CDR3 is TGTGCCAGCAGTTACCGGGACAGGGGCTATCAGCCCCAGCATTTT. Protein sequence: CASSYRDRGYQPQHF.

On this clonotype: A much larger clone lies a single base off, so this may be a read error. The chain recombines TRBV12-3 or TRBV12-4 with TRBJ1-1; D unclear. The length of the CDR3 is 11 residues. V was trimmed by 7 bases and J by 1 base, leaving 4 bases between them. The CDR3 nucleotides read TGTGCCAGCAATGGGAACACTGAAGCTTTCTTT. It yields the protein CASNGNTEAFF.

Only a few counts were recorded for this clonotype. This chain joins TRBV3-1 and TRBJ2-1, with a possible D match to TRBD1 (5 bases). Germline V lookup: CDR1 LGHDT, CDR2 YNNKEL (reference sequence). The CDR3 spans 15 residues. Trimming removed 4 bases from V and 8 bases from J, with 18 bases in between. CDR3 DNA: TGTGCCAGCAGCCTGAAGGCAGGGCTGGGCCATGAGCAGTTCTTC. The encoded protein is CASSLKAGLGHEQFF.

This chain links TRBV21-1 with TRBJ2-5. TRBV21-1 is a pseudogene locus. The CDR3 totals 14 residues. CDR3 bases: TGTGCCAGCAGAAAGGGGGAAGCACAAGAGACCCAGTACTTC. Its protein product is CASRKGEAQETQYF.

Only a few counts were recorded for this clonotype. The chain carries TRBV5-1 and TRBJ2-3; 8 nucleotides agree with TRBD1. J gave up 4 bases and V 4 bases, and 17 bases lay outside the gene matches. CDR1 is SGHRS, CDR2 YFSETQ, per germline. This CDR3 is 18 amino acids long. The CDR3 bases are TGCGCCAGCAGCCCCCAAGGGCAGGGGGCGTCAGGCCCAGATACGCAGTATTTT. Amino acids: CASSPQGQGASGPDTQYF.

This clonotype was observed a handful of times. The gene calls are TRBV4-1 and TRBJ2-5; D may be TRBD2 (5 bases). In germline, CDR1 is MGHRA, CDR2 YSYEKL. With 5 bases removed from V and 4 bases from J, the gap between germline ends came to 23 bases. This CDR3 is built from 17 residues. The CDR3 nucleotides read TGCGCCAGCAGCGAAGGACGTTGGCTCCACGAGGGAGAGACCCAGTACTTC. As protein: CASSEGRWLHEGETQYF.

This rearrangement joins TRBV11-2 to TRBJ2-3; 7 bases align to TRBD2. The CDR3 spans 17 residues. From germline, CDR1 is SGHAT and CDR2 FQNNGV. Germline trimming cut 0 bases from V and 2 bases from J; bases unmatched to any gene: 8. The chain's CDR3 is CASSLEIASGHTDTQYF. CDR3 sequence (DNA): TGTGCCAGCAGCTTAGAAATCGCTAGCGGTCACACAGATACGCAGTATTTT. Full variable domain (rest looked up from reference TRBV11-2 and TRBJ2-3): EAGVAQSPRYKIIEKRQSVAFWCNPISGHATLYWYQQILGQGPKLLIQFQNNGVVDDSQLPKDRFSAERLKGVDSTLKIQPAKLEDSAVYLCASSLEIASGHTDTQYFGPGTRLTVL.

The J gene is TRBJ2-2, the V gene TRBV2; TRBD2 aligns across 8 bases. Germline-derived CDR1 and CDR2 are SNHLY and FYNNEI. Germline trimming cut 7 bases from V and 4 bases from J; bases unmatched to any gene: 5. The CDR3 extends over 14 amino acids. CDR3 coding DNA: TGTGCCAGCAAACGGCTAGCGGGCACCGGGGAGCTGTTTTTT. Amino acid sequence: CASKRLAGTGELFF.

V is TRBV5-1 and J is TRBJ2-5; a possible D gene is TRBD2 (5 bases). The V end lost 8 bases, the J end lost 4 bases, and 15 bases lay between the germline ends. The germline V gene has CDR1 SGHRS and CDR2 YFSETQ. The CDR3 spans 13 residues. The CDR3 protein is CASNRGIGETQYF. The CDR3 bases are TGCGCCAGTAACAGAGGGATTGGAGAGACCCAGTACTTC.

Of note for this clonotype: The junction departs from the called germline gene at one end, perhaps through a read error. The V gene is TRBV4-2, the J gene TRBJ2-5, with no clear D. This CDR3 contains 16 residues. Germline assignment: CDR1 LGHNA and CDR2 YNFKEQ. In nucleotides, the CDR3 is TGTGCCAGCAGCCTTTACGGTAGGACCCAACAAGGGACCCAGTACTTC. Translated: CASSLYGRTQQGTQYF.

The chain has TRBV9 and TRBJ2-7; TRBD1 agrees at 11 bases. Germline V gene data show CDR1 as SGDLS and CDR2 as YYNGEE. J lost 4 bases, V lost 0 bases, and 9 bases had no gene match. The CDR3 runs to 17 residues. This chain's CDR3 is CASSVGRTGQGGYEQYF. In DNA, the CDR3 is TGTGCCAGCAGCGTAGGTCGAACGGGACAGGGGGGATACGAGCAGTACTTC. Based on the CDR3 plus reference TRBV9 and TRBJ2-7, the full variable domain is DSGVTQTPKHLITATGQRVTLRCSPRSGDLSVYWYQQSLDQGLQFLIQYYNGEERAKGNILERFSAQQFPDLHSELNLSSLELGDSALYFCASSVGRTGQGGYEQYFGPGTRLTVT.

The V and J genes are TRBV14 and TRBJ2-1; D remains ambiguous. The CDR3 is 11 residues long. V was shortened by 3 bases and J by 12 bases, with 9 bases between the two germline ends. In germline, CDR1 is SGHDN, CDR2 FVKESK. The CDR3 is CASSQGFGQFF. CDR3 DNA: TGTGCCAGCAGCCAGGGGTTTGGGCAGTTCTTC.

The chain combines TRBV12-3 or TRBV12-4 with TRBJ2-7, with D perhaps matching TRBD2 (6 bases). V was clipped by 8 bases and J by 0 bases, with 11 bases between them. CDR3 length: 13 residues. In DNA form, the CDR3 reads TGTGCCAGCCGAACGACTAGCTCCTACGAGCAGTACTTC. Translation: CASRTTSSYEQYF.